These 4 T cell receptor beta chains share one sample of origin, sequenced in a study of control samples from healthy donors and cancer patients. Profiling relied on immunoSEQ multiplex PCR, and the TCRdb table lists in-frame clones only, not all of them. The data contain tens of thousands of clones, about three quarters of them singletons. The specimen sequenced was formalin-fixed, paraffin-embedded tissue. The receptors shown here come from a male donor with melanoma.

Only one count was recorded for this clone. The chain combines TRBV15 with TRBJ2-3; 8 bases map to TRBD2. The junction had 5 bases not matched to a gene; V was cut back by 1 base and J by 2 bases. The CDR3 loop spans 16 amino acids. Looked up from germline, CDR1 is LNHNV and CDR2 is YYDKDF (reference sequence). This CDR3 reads CATSRVSGRLTDTQYF. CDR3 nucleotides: TGTGCCACCAGCAGAGTGAGCGGGAGACTCACAGATACGCAGTATTTT. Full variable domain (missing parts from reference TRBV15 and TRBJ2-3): DAMVIQNPRYQVTQFGKPVTLSCSQTLNHNVMYWYQQKSSQAPKLLFHYYDKDFNNEADTPDNFQSRRPNTSFCFLDIRSPGLGDTAMYLCATSRVSGRLTDTQYFGPGTRLTVL.

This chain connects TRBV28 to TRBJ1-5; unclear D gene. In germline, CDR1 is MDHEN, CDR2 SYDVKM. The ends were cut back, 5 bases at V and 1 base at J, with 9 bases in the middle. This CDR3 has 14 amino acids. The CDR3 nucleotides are TGTGCCAGCAGTCGAACGGCGAGCAATCAGCCCCAGCATTTT. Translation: CASSRTASNQPQHF.

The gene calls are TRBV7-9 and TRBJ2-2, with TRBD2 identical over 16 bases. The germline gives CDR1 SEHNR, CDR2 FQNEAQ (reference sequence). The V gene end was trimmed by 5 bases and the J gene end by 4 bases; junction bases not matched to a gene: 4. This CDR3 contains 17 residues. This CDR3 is CASSGTSGRAATGELFF. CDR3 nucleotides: TGTGCCAGCAGCGGGACTAGCGGGAGGGCGGCCACCGGGGAGCTGTTTTTT.

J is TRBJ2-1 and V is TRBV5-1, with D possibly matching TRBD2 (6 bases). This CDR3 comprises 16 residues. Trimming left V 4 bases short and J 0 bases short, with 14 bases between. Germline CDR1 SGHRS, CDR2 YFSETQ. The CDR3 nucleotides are TGCGCCAGCAGCGTATCTAGCGCCCGCTCCTACAATGAGCAGTTCTTC. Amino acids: CASSVSSARSYNEQFF.